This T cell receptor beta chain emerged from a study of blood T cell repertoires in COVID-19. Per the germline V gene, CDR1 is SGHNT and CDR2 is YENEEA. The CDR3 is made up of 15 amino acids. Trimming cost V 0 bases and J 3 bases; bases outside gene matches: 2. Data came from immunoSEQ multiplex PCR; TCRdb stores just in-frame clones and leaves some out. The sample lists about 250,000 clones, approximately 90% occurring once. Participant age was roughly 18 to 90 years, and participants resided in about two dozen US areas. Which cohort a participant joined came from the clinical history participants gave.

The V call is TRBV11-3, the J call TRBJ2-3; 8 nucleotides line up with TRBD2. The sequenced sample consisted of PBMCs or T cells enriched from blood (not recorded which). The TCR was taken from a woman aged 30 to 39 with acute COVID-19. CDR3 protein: CASSLEGGGTDTQYF. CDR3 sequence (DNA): TGTGCCAGCAGCTTAGAAGGCGGGGGGACAGATACGCAGTATTTT.